This TCR beta chain was recovered during a study of shared clonotypes between healthy human individuals. In the CD4+ fraction, cells were divided into CD45RA+ naive and CD45RA-negative memory subsets. In the sorted-subset replicate PCRs, 200 ng DNA, 25,000 to 35,000 T cell genomes, was used. Profiling relied on immunoSEQ multiplex PCR, and the TCRdb table lists in-frame clones only, not all of them. The table has roughly 2.6 million clones, just over 90% seen once. CDR3 length: 14 amino acids. The V gene's germline CDR1 is GTSNPN and CDR2 SVGIG (reference sequence). Trimming removed 0 bases from V and 9 bases from J, with 12 bases in between.

The chain couples TRBV30 to TRBJ1-6; possible D gene TRBD1, 5 bases. Sequenced sample: naive CD4+ T cells sorted from blood. Subset specified: CD45RA+ positively selected. This clonotype originated in a man younger than 30 in good health. The CDR3 is CAWSVLRDRSPLHF. Here the CDR3 DNA reads TGTGCCTGGAGTGTACTCAGGGATCGTTCACCCCTCCACTTT. Combining the CDR3 with reference TRBV30 and TRBJ1-6 gives the whole variable domain SQTIHQWPATLVQPVGSPLSLECTVEGTSNPNLYWYRQAAGRGLQLLFYSVGIGQISSEVPQNLSASRPQDRQFILSSKKLLLSDSGFYLCAWSVLRDRSPLHFGNGTRLTVT.